A single sample is the source of the 9 T cell receptor beta chains below, sequenced in a study of brain T cells in children with intractable seizures. Sequencing used immunoSEQ multiplex PCR; TCRdb keeps in-frame clones, though not all of them. Of approximately 77,000 clones in the sample, about 92% were seen once. The sample was peripheral blood, taken at surgery. The receptors were sampled from a boy younger than two with tuberous sclerosis and intractable seizures.

Only a few counts were recorded for this clone. This chain joins TRBV19 and TRBJ1-5, with D unresolved. V dropped 5 bases and J dropped 5 bases, with 10 bases sitting between them. Germline CDR1 and CDR2: LNHDA and SQIVND (reference sequence). This CDR3 is built from 13 residues. CDR3 sequence reads: CASSGRPDQPQHF. The CDR3 nucleotides read TGTGCCAGTAGTGGGCGCCCCGATCAGCCCCAGCATTTT.

Here the CDR3 reads CASSEALRIQYANTEAFF. The CDR3 DNA reads TGTGCCAGCAGTGAAGCGCTTCGGATCCAGTACGCGAACACTGAAGCTTTCTTT. This rearrangement joins TRBV6-1 to TRBJ1-1; the D is unclear. The germline gives CDR1 MNHNS, CDR2 SASEGT. The CDR3 length is 18 residues. Deletions cut 0 bases from V and 1 base from J, with 18 bases between.

The chain has TRBV11-1 and TRBJ1-1; TRBD1 might be the D (6 bases). CDR3 length equals 15 residues. The germline gives CDR1 SGHAT, CDR2 FQDESV (reference sequence). Trimming pared 5 bases from V and 1 base from J, leaving 14 bases between. This CDR3 reads CASSHAGTPNTEAFF. The DNA of the CDR3 is TGTGCCAGCAGCCACGCCGGGACACCGAACACTGAAGCTTTCTTT.

The rearrangement joins TRBV2 to TRBJ1-2; D is undetermined. The CDR3 spans 14 residues. With 9 bases removed from V and 3 bases from J, the gap between germline ends came to 17 bases. Per the germline V gene, CDR1 is SNHLY and CDR2 is FYNNEI. CDR3 loop: CASPTKTEHYGYTF. CDR3 bases: TGTGCCAGTCCCACAAAGACGGAACACTATGGCTACACCTTC.

The chain links TRBV29-1 to TRBJ2-7; a weak D match, TRBD2 (6 bases). This CDR3 region has 13 residues. V was pared by 4 bases and J by 0 bases, with 10 bases between. Per germline, CDR1 SQVTM and CDR2 ANQGSEA. Here the CDR3 reads CSVAVEGSYEQYF. DNA for the CDR3: TGCAGCGTTGCGGTGGAGGGCTCCTACGAGCAGTACTTC.

The chain uses TRBV2 and TRBJ1-2; 9 positions agree with TRBD1. Germline CDR1 reads SNHLY; CDR2 reads FYNNEI. The CDR3 runs 17 residues. V shed 6 bases, J shed 2 bases, and the junction held 13 bases outside the gene matches. The DNA for the CDR3 is TGTGCCAGCAGGGGAAGGGGGACAGGGCCCGTGAACTATGGCTACACCTTC. It is translated as CASRGRGTGPVNYGYTF.

The chain links TRBV7-8 to TRBJ2-7; 11 bases are shared with TRBD1. Germline CDR1 is SGHVS and CDR2 is FQNEAQ. The CDR3 totals 18 residues. V shed 2 bases and J 2 bases; nucleotides not matched to a gene: 11. CDR3 DNA: TGTGCCAGCAGCTTATTTGGACAGGGGGCGCTTCTACCCTACGAGCAGTACTTC. Residues: CASSLFGQGALLPYEQYF.

V gene TRBV9 combines with J gene TRBJ2-7; D might be TRBD1 (5 bases). Trimming removed 0 bases from V and 0 bases from J, with 10 bases in between. Germline lookup yields CDR1 SGDLS and CDR2 YYNGEE. The CDR3 length is 15 residues. Here the CDR3 reads CASSVAGQSSYEQYF. CDR3 DNA: TGTGCCAGCAGCGTAGCTGGACAAAGCTCCTACGAGCAGTACTTC.

The rearrangement joins TRBV6-4 to TRBJ2-1; TRBD2 matches at 10 bases. V dropped 5 bases and J dropped 4; count of bases not matched to a gene: 11. CDR1 and CDR2 from the germline V gene are MRHNA and SNTAGT. The CDR3 has 17 amino acids. The CDR3 sequence is CASSLFSAGGLYNEQFF. For the CDR3, the DNA is TGTGCCAGCAGTCTATTCTCAGCGGGAGGGTTGTACAATGAGCAGTTCTTC.